This TCR beta chain was identified in a study of a mutant IDH1 vaccine in newly diagnosed glioma. V lost 4 bases to trimming and J lost 0 bases, with 19 bases between them. The length of the CDR3 is 18 residues. From germline, CDR1 is MDHEN and CDR2 SYDVKM. Note on this clone: Antigen: not known.

Only in-frame clones appear in the TCRdb table, and some are missing; sequencing was by immunoSEQ multiplex PCR. The sample includes tens of thousands of clones, approximately 80% of them seen just once. Time point reported: week 35, safety follow-up. The vaccine gave 300 ug of a 20-mer mutant IDH1 peptide subcutaneously per dose. Patients came in for eight vaccinations, in weeks 1, 3, 5, 7, 11, 15, 19 and 23. This sequence joins TRBV28 and TRBJ1-5, with D tentatively TRBD1 (6 bases). The input for sequencing was PBMCs, taken from a glioma patient whose treatment included an IDH1 peptide vaccine. The source of this sequence is a man aged 25-45 years with glioma. The CDR3: CASSSRTWTAYSNQPQHF. The CDR3 nucleotides read TGTGCCAGCAGTTCGAGAACTTGGACAGCTTATAGCAATCAGCCCCAGCATTTT.